What follows are 27 T cell receptor beta chains derived from one specimen sequenced in a study of blood T cell repertoires in COVID-19. TCRdb keeps only in-frame clones here, not all; method: immunoSEQ multiplex PCR. The sample records around 150,000 clones, over 80% being singletons. Sequencing was performed on PBMCs or T cells enriched from blood (not recorded which). The receptors stem from a man between 65 and 79 years old who had been exposed to COVID-19.

The V and J genes are TRBV18 and TRBJ1-1; D possibly corresponds to TRBD1 (6 bases). The CDR3 is made up of 14 amino acids. V was cut by 2 bases and J by 4 bases, with 11 bases left in between. Germline V gene lookup returns CDR1 KGHSH and CDR2 LQKENI. The CDR3 nucleotides read TGTGCCAGCTCACCATCACAGGGCGTCACTGAAGCTTTCTTT. The encoded protein is CASSPSQGVTEAFF. Full variable domain (rest looked up from reference TRBV18 and TRBJ1-1): NAGVMQNPRHLVRRRGQEARLRCSPMKGHSHVYWYRQLPEEGLKFMVYLQKENIIDESGMPKERFSAEFPKEGPSILRIQQVVRGDSAAYFCASSPSQGVTEAFFGQGTRLTVV.

This chain joins TRBV11-2 and TRBJ2-5; 10 bases are a match to TRBD2. Germline V lookup: CDR1 SGHAT, CDR2 FQNNGV. The CDR3 consists of 16 residues. J gave up 5 bases and V 5 bases, and 11 bases lay outside the gene matches. The CDR3 protein is CASSGQAGGPGETQYF. In nucleotides, the CDR3 is TGTGCCAGCAGCGGCCAAGCGGGAGGGCCGGGGGAGACCCAGTACTTC.

This clone was found once. The J gene is TRBJ1-4, the V gene TRBV11-2, with D possibly matching TRBD1 (5 bases). CDR3 length equals 15 residues. Germline lookup yields CDR1 SGHAT and CDR2 FQNNGV. Trimming pared 5 bases from V and 1 base from J, leaving 11 bases between. In DNA, the CDR3 is TGTGCCAGCAGCAGAAGGGGAATAACTAATGAAAAACTGTTTTTT. It is translated as CASSRRGITNEKLFF. The whole variable domain, filled in from reference TRBV11-2 and TRBJ1-4, reads EAGVAQSPRYKIIEKRQSVAFWCNPISGHATLYWYQQILGQGPKLLIQFQNNGVVDDSQLPKDRFSAERLKGVDSTLKIQPAKLEDSAVYLCASSRRGITNEKLFFGSGTQLSVL.

The chain couples TRBV19 to TRBJ2-7, with a weak D call TRBD2 (5 bases). With 2 bases removed from V and 2 bases from J, the gap between germline ends came to 13 bases. CDR1 is LNHDA and CDR2 is SQIVND in the germline V gene (reference sequence). This CDR3 comprises 15 residues. As DNA, the CDR3 is TGTGCCAGTAGTATAAAAAACGGGGAACCCTACGAGCAGTACTTC. Its protein product is CASSIKNGEPYEQYF. Using reference TRBV19 and TRBJ2-7 for the parts outside the CDR3, the full variable domain is DGGITQSPKYLFRKEGQNVTLSCEQNLNHDAMYWYRQDPGQGLRLIYYSQIVNDFQKGDIAEGYSVSREKKESFPLTVTSAQKNPTAFYLCASSIKNGEPYEQYFGPGTRLTVT.

Only a few counts were recorded for this clone. The V gene is TRBV6-2 or TRBV6-3, the J gene TRBJ1-2, with TRBD1 as a possible D gene (5 bases). There are 17 residues in the CDR3. V lost 3 bases and J lost 8, with 25 bases in between. In germline, CDR1 is MNHEY, CDR2 SVGEGT. In DNA, the CDR3 is TGTGCCAGCAGTTATAAGGGGCAGGCTACAGCTCATCAAGGCTACACCTTC. Translating it yields CASSYKGQATAHQGYTF.

This clone turned up a few times. The chain joins TRBV24-1 to TRBJ2-5; D unclear. V gave up 5 bases and J gave up 2 bases, with 8 bases separating them. The CDR3 contains 13 residues. Germline CDR1 and CDR2: KGHDR and SFDVKD. The CDR3 nucleotides are TGTGCCACCAGTGCGGCGGCGCAAGAGACCCAGTACTTC. Amino acid sequence: CATSAAAQETQYF.

J is TRBJ2-5 and V is TRBV7-2; possibly TRBD2 for D (7 bases). The CDR3 runs to 14 residues. Trimming left V 7 bases short and J 4 bases short, with 16 bases between. Germline V lookup: CDR1 SGHTA, CDR2 FQGNSA. CDR3 bases: TGTGCCAGCAAAAGGGGGGGGAGGCTAGAGACCCAGTACTTC. Its protein is CASKRGGRLETQYF.

The chain links TRBV12-3 or TRBV12-4 to TRBJ2-3; D is undetermined. Trimming stripped 4 bases from V and 4 bases from J, with 6 bases between. The CDR3 is 12 amino acids. CDR3 bases: TGTGCCAGCAGTTCGAGATCAGATACGCAGTATTTT. Its translation is CASSSRSDTQYF.

The V gene is TRBV5-1, the J gene TRBJ2-7; the D gene is possibly TRBD1 (6 bases). The CDR3 consists of 14 residues. Germline lookup yields CDR1 SGHRS and CDR2 YFSETQ. V lost 2 bases and J lost 2, with 11 bases in between. This CDR3 reads CASSFQQGPYEQYF. The DNA for the CDR3 is TGCGCCAGCAGCTTCCAACAGGGACCCTACGAGCAGTACTTC. The entire variable domain, with the rest obtained from reference TRBV5-1 and TRBJ2-7, is as follows: KAGVTQTPRYLIKTRGQQVTLSCSPISGHRSVSWYQQTPGQGLQFLFEYFSETQRNKGNFPGRFSGRQFSNSRSEMNVSTLELGDSALYLCASSFQQGPYEQYFGPGTRLTVT.

This clone occurred a few times. The chain uses TRBV7-2 and TRBJ2-7, with 8 bases aligning to TRBD2. The CDR3 contains 15 residues. Germline V gene sequence: CDR1 SGHTA, CDR2 FQGNSA. Losses at the gene ends were 1 base for V and 4 bases for J; bases not matched to a gene: 6. DNA for the CDR3: TGTGCCAGCAGCTTAGGTCCTAGCGGGTTGTACGAGCAGTACTTC. Translation: CASSLGPSGLYEQYF.

This clone has just one count. This chain connects TRBV4-1 to TRBJ1-6, with no clear D. This CDR3 region has 15 residues. Trimming stripped 0 bases from V and 7 bases from J, with 10 bases between. Germline-derived CDR1 and CDR2 are MGHRA and YSYEKL. CDR3 sequence (DNA): TGCGCCAGCAGCCAAGACGCGGCAAACAATTCACCCCTCCACTTT. It encodes CASSQDAANNSPLHF.

This rearrangement joins TRBV28 to TRBJ2-2, with unresolved D. CDR1 and CDR2 (germline): MDHEN, SYDVKM. The CDR3 consists of 14 residues. Trimming removed 6 bases from V and 1 base from J, with 9 bases in between. The CDR3 loop is CASREQLNTGELFF. As DNA, the CDR3 is TGTGCCAGCAGAGAACAGCTGAACACCGGGGAGCTGTTTTTT.

Turning to this clone: Other DNA sequences from this sample encode an identical CDR3 as well. The CDR3 here is CASRSGTANTEAFF. The CDR3 region has the DNA TGCGCCAGCCGCTCCGGGACAGCGAACACTGAAGCTTTCTTT. This chain uses TRBV5-1 with TRBJ1-1; TRBD1 agrees at 7 bases. The CDR3 spans 14 residues. Germline loops: CDR1 SGHRS, CDR2 YFSETQ. Trimming cost V 7 bases and J 1 base; bases outside gene matches: 7.

This rearrangement joins TRBV28 to TRBJ2-3; D perhaps matches TRBD1 (7 bases). Germline assignment: CDR1 MDHEN and CDR2 SYDVKM. There are 14 residues in the CDR3. Trimming left V 3 bases short and J 4 bases short, with 11 bases between. CDR3 coding DNA: TGTGCCAGCAGTTTTCAGGGGGGTTCAGATACGCAGTATTTT. Residues: CASSFQGGSDTQYF.

The chain joins TRBV12-3 or TRBV12-4 to TRBJ2-1, with D perhaps TRBD2 (7 bases). The CDR3 is 13 residues long. The V gene lost 6 bases and the J gene lost 8 bases, with 14 bases spanning the gap. Here the CDR3 DNA reads TGTGCCAGCAGGATAACAGGGAGGGATGAGCAGTTCTTC. This gives the protein CASRITGRDEQFF.

V is TRBV9 and J is TRBJ1-2, with 7 bases aligning to TRBD1. After removal of 10 bases from V and 4 bases from J, the junction contained 7 bases not matched to a gene. Germline-derived CDR1 and CDR2 are SGDLS and YYNGEE. The length of the CDR3 is 12 residues. CDR3 sequence (DNA): TGTGCCTGCCCCCGGACAGGCTATGGCTACACCTTC. It is translated as CACPRTGYGYTF. The complete variable domain, with remaining parts taken from reference TRBV9 and TRBJ1-2, reads DSGVTQTPKHLITATGQRVTLRCSPRSGDLSVYWYQQSLDQGLQFLIQYYNGEERAKGNILERFSAQQFPDLHSELNLSSLELGDSALYFCACPRTGYGYTFGSGTRLTVV.

The V and J genes are TRBV7-9 and TRBJ2-5; TRBD2 aligns across 8 bases. V lost 5 bases and J lost 2; bases outside the gene matches: 4. The CDR3 has 14 amino acids. CDR1 and CDR2 from the germline V gene are SEHNR and FQNEAQ (reference sequence). CDR3 coding DNA: TGTGCCAGCAGCGAGACGGGGGGGCAAGAGACCCAGTACTTC. It codes for CASSETGGQETQYF.

The genes are TRBV10-2 and TRBJ2-3; tentatively, D is TRBD2 (6 bases). The length of the CDR3 is 15 residues. Looked up from germline, CDR1 is WSHSY and CDR2 is SAAADI. Trimming removed 6 bases from V and 0 bases from J, with 13 bases in between. As DNA, the CDR3 is TGCGCCAGCAGACGGGACTTAACTAGCACAGATACGCAGTATTTT. It yields the protein CASRRDLTSTDTQYF.

V usage is TRBV28 and J usage is TRBJ2-7; 9 bases fit TRBD1. Germline assignment: CDR1 MDHEN and CDR2 SYDVKM. CDR3 size: 15 residues. The ends lost 7 bases at V and 1 base at J; junction bases unmatched: 8. DNA of the CDR3: TGTGCCAGCATCCCCCTGACAGGGGGGTCCTACGAGCAGTACTTC. Protein sequence: CASIPLTGGSYEQYF.

The chain employs TRBV6-5 and TRBJ1-5; 8 positions match TRBD1. Unmatched junction bases numbered 6, after V lost 5 bases and J lost 3 bases. This CDR3 has 15 residues. Germline V gene lookup returns CDR1 MNHEY and CDR2 SVGAGI. CDR3 sequence reads: CASSRDRTFNQPQHF. Written as DNA, the CDR3 is TGTGCCAGCAGTCGGGACAGGACTTTCAATCAGCCCCAGCATTTT.

The chain carries TRBV2 and TRBJ1-5, with 8 bases that match TRBD1. CDR3 length: 14 amino acids. Germline V gene data show CDR1 as SNHLY and CDR2 as FYNNEI. Trimming removed 5 bases from V and 6 bases from J; junction bases left unmatched: 6. In DNA, the CDR3 is TGTGCCAGCAGTCAGGACAGGGTGGGTCAGCCCCAGCATTTT. Amino acid sequence: CASSQDRVGQPQHF.

This chain connects TRBV28 to TRBJ1-1, with D tentatively TRBD1 (6 bases). The CDR3 loop spans 14 amino acids. The germline gives CDR1 MDHEN, CDR2 SYDVKM. Trimming took off 3 bases at V and 10 bases at J, with 18 bases between the two ends. For the CDR3, the DNA is TGTGCCAGCAGTTTCAGGGGCGCGCGAGGGAGAGCTTTCTTT. Translating it yields CASSFRGARGRAFF.

The chain couples TRBV30 to TRBJ1-5; D unclear. Germline loops: CDR1 GTSNPN, CDR2 SVGIG (reference sequence). CDR3 length: 13 amino acids. V was shortened by 1 base and J by 2 bases, with 6 bases between the two germline ends. For the CDR3, the DNA is TGTGCCTGGAGTGCGTCTGGCAATCAGCCCCAGCATTTT. Translated: CAWSASGNQPQHF.

This chain uses TRBV4-2 with TRBJ2-6, with no clear D. This CDR3 is built from 13 residues. The V end lost 8 bases, the J end lost 2 bases, and 7 bases lay between the germline ends. Germline loops: CDR1 LGHNA, CDR2 YNFKEQ. In DNA, the CDR3 is TGTGCCAGCGGAGCGACTGGGGCCAACGTCCTGACTTTC. As protein: CASGATGANVLTF.

The V call is TRBV7-8, the J call TRBJ1-2; no reliable D call. Trimming cost V 1 base and J 8 bases, with 11 bases left between them. The germline V gene has CDR1 SGHVS and CDR2 FQNEAQ. The CDR3 runs to 13 residues. CDR3 coding DNA: TGTGCCAGCAGCTTAGACCCATCGGGGGGCTACACCTTC. Its translation: CASSLDPSGGYTF.

The chain couples TRBV6-5 to TRBJ1-1; perhaps TRBD1 as D (5 bases). V lost 11 bases, J lost 3 bases, and 7 bases lay in between. Looked up from germline, CDR1 is MNHEY and CDR2 is SVGAGI. The CDR3 extends over 10 amino acids. The CDR3 DNA is TGTGCCGTAGGGGACACTGAAGCTTTCTTT. Its protein product is CAVGDTEAFF.

The chain joins TRBV28 to TRBJ2-7; 9 bases match TRBD1. CDR3 length equals 12 residues. J was trimmed by 5 bases and V by 8 bases; bases with no gene match: 4. From germline, CDR1 is MDHEN and CDR2 SYDVKM. CDR3 bases: TGTGCCAGCGAGGACAGGGGCCACGAGCAGTACTTC. Residues: CASEDRGHEQYF.